The 26 T cell receptor beta chains below were found in one sample sequenced in a study of control samples from healthy donors and cancer patients. Libraries were prepared by immunoSEQ multiplex PCR; TCRdb keeps only in-frame clonotypes and omits some of them. This sample has 100,000 to 150,000 clones, with 92% found just once. The sequenced sample consisted of blood. The origin of the receptors is a woman between 50 and 59 years old in good health.

This rearrangement joins TRBV27 to TRBJ1-1; no clear D. The CDR3 runs 14 residues. The germline V and J ends were trimmed by 5 bases and 8 bases, with 18 bases remaining between them. Germline-derived CDR1 and CDR2 are MNHEY and SMNVEV (reference sequence). CDR3: CASSPMRVTVEAFF. The CDR3 DNA follows: TGTGCCAGCAGTCCTATGAGGGTGACGGTAGAAGCTTTCTTT.

This chain uses TRBV28 with TRBJ1-1; D is undetermined. This CDR3 comprises 15 residues. V gave up 5 bases and J gave up 1 base, with 14 bases separating them. The germline CDR1 and CDR2 sequences are MDHEN and SYDVKM. The CDR3 reads CASSQKGLPNTEAFF. The CDR3, as DNA: TGTGCCAGCAGTCAAAAAGGGCTCCCGAACACTGAAGCTTTCTTT.

The chain recombines TRBV2 with TRBJ1-4, with TRBD1 matching 10 bases. The CDR3 totals 16 residues. Germline trimming cut 2 bases from V and 7 bases from J; bases unmatched to any gene: 7. Germline V CDR1 and CDR2: SNHLY, FYNNEI. CDR3 residues: CASSEIPTGGGEKLFF. CDR3 nucleotides: TGTGCCAGCAGTGAAATCCCGACAGGGGGCGGTGAAAAACTGTTTTTT.

The chain recombines TRBV5-1 with TRBJ1-1; 8 bases match TRBD1. V lost 4 bases and J lost 5; bases outside the gene matches: 10. There are 15 residues in the CDR3. In germline, CDR1 is SGHRS, CDR2 YFSETQ. The CDR3 DNA reads TGCGCCAGCAGCGTAGAACTCAGGGGGCGGACTGAAGCTTTCTTT. Translating gives CASSVELRGRTEAFF.

The chain couples TRBV19 to TRBJ1-4, with TRBD1 matching over 8 bases. The CDR3 spans 15 residues. Germline CDR1 and CDR2: LNHDA and SQIVND (reference sequence). J lost 7 bases, V lost 4 bases, and 8 bases had no gene match. CDR3: CASSTRTGQVEKLFF. The CDR3 coding sequence is TGTGCCAGTAGTACCCGGACAGGGCAAGTTGAAAAACTGTTTTTT.

This clone is a singleton in its sample. The V and J genes are TRBV24-1 and TRBJ2-4; unclear D gene. This CDR3 has 15 amino acids. The V gene's germline CDR1 is KGHDR and CDR2 SFDVKD. Trimming took 11 bases from V and 2 from J, leaving 18 bases between them. This CDR3 reads CANINVVVTKNIQYF. In nucleotides, the CDR3 is TGTGCCAACATAAATGTGGTCGTGACCAAAAACATTCAGTACTTC.

V gene TRBV6-5 combines with J gene TRBJ1-3; D might be TRBD1 (5 bases). The CDR3 is 15 amino acids. The germline V and J ends were trimmed by 6 bases and 0 bases, with 12 bases remaining between them. Germline CDR1 MNHEY, CDR2 SVGAGI. As DNA, the CDR3 is TGTGCCAGCAGCAAGGGACGGGGCTCTGGAAACACCATATATTTT. Its protein is CASSKGRGSGNTIYF.

The chain has TRBV24-1 and TRBJ2-2; perhaps TRBD1 as D (5 bases). The V gene's germline CDR1 is KGHDR and CDR2 SFDVKD. The germline V and J ends were trimmed by 1 base and 4 bases, with 9 bases remaining between them. The CDR3 sequence is 15 residues long. The CDR3 sequence is CATSDFARGTGELFF. CDR3 DNA sequence: TGTGCCACCAGTGATTTCGCAAGGGGCACCGGGGAGCTGTTTTTT.

This chain joins TRBV6-1 and TRBJ2-7; the match to TRBD1 covers 12 bases. CDR1 and CDR2 from the germline V gene are MNHNS and SASEGT. Trimming cost V 0 bases and J 8 bases; bases outside gene matches: 2. The CDR3 is 14 amino acids. The DNA for the CDR3 is TGTGCCAGCAGTGAAGCGGGACAGGGGGCGAAGCAGTACTTC. This gives the protein CASSEAGQGAKQYF.

This chain links TRBV19 with TRBJ2-1; TRBD2 matches at 9 bases. The J segment lost 3 bases and the V segment lost 6 bases, leaving 9 bases of the junction unmatched. CDR3 length equals 16 residues. CDR1 LNHDA and CDR2 SQIVND come from the germline V gene (reference sequence). CDR3 sequence (DNA): TGTGCCAGTAGACCGATGGGACTAGCTGTCTACAATGAGCAGTTCTTC. This sequence encodes CASRPMGLAVYNEQFF.

This clone showed up just a few times. The chain combines TRBV7-9 with TRBJ2-7, with no clear D. The CDR3 consists of 14 residues. Germline V gene sequence: CDR1 SEHNR, CDR2 FQNEAQ (reference sequence). The germline V and J ends were trimmed by 4 bases and 2 bases, with 12 bases remaining between them. The CDR3 DNA is TGTGCCAGCAGCTCAGGCACTGGTCCCTACGAGCAGTACTTC. Its protein product is CASSSGTGPYEQYF.

The chain recombines TRBV9 with TRBJ2-4; 7 bases are shared with TRBD1. CDR3 length: 15 amino acids. J lost 3 bases, V lost 3 bases, and 6 bases had no gene match. Germline CDR1 SGDLS, CDR2 YYNGEE. The CDR3 loop reads CASSAPWDSKNIQYF. CDR3 coding DNA: TGTGCCAGCAGCGCCCCGTGGGACAGCAAAAACATTCAGTACTTC. Looking up the rest from reference TRBV9 and TRBJ2-4 gives the full variable domain: DSGVTQTPKHLITATGQRVTLRCSPRSGDLSVYWYQQSLDQGLQFLIQYYNGEERAKGNILERFSAQQFPDLHSELNLSSLELGDSALYFCASSAPWDSKNIQYFGAGTRLSVL.

The gene calls are TRBV15 and TRBJ1-1; unclear D gene. CDR3 length equals 13 residues. The germline V gene has CDR1 LNHNV and CDR2 YYDKDF (reference sequence). Trimming took 0 bases from V and 1 from J, leaving 3 bases between them. CDR3 residues: CATSRDTNTEAFF. The CDR3 nucleotides are TGTGCCACCAGCAGAGATACGAACACTGAAGCTTTCTTT.

J is TRBJ2-1 and V is TRBV29-1; D unclear. V lost 4 bases and J 7 bases, leaving 8 bases between the germline ends. CDR3 size: 11 residues. Germline loops: CDR1 SQVTM, CDR2 ANQGSEA. DNA of the CDR3: TGCAGCGTTGGACTGGGGAATGAGCAGTTCTTC. Protein sequence: CSVGLGNEQFF.

This chain uses TRBV27 with TRBJ1-2; D uncertain. The CDR3 loop spans 11 amino acids. V was pared by 8 bases and J by 7 bases, with 11 bases between. In germline, CDR1 is MNHEY, CDR2 SMNVEV (reference sequence). CDR3 DNA sequence: TGTGCCAGCTTTTTTATGGGTGGCTACACCTTC. The encoded protein is CASFFMGGYTF.

Of note for this clone: Mismatch with germline at one junction end may stem from a read error. This chain uses TRBV7-2 with TRBJ2-7, with D possibly being TRBD2 (6 bases). The CDR3 spans 16 residues. CDR1 is SGHTA and CDR2 is FQGNSA in the germline V gene. The CDR3 sequence: CASSLAFGGTGYEQYF. CDR3 sequence (DNA): TGTGCCAGCAGCCTAGCCTTCGGCGGGACTGGCTACGAGCAGTACTTC.

This clone was seen a few times. The rearrangement joins TRBV4-1 to TRBJ1-4, with D possibly matching TRBD1 (6 bases). Trimming pared 1 base from V and 3 bases from J, leaving 9 bases between. The V gene's germline CDR1 is MGHRA and CDR2 YSYEKL. This CDR3 region has 15 residues. Here the CDR3 reads CASSQVRGSNEKLFF. CDR3 in DNA: TGCGCCAGCAGCCAAGTGAGGGGGTCTAATGAAAAACTGTTTTTT.

The V and J genes are TRBV29-1 and TRBJ2-5; D remains ambiguous. Trimming cost V 2 bases and J 3 bases, with 7 bases left between them. The CDR3 sequence is 12 residues long. Germline V gives CDR1 SQVTM, CDR2 ANQGSEA. CDR3 nucleotides: TGCAGCGTTGAAAGATACAAAGAGACCCAGTACTTC. It encodes CSVERYKETQYF. The full variable domain, with the rest looked up from reference TRBV29-1 and TRBJ2-5, is SAVISQKPSRDICQRGTSLTIQCQVDSQVTMMFWYRQQPGQSLTLIATANQGSEATYESGFVIDKFPISRPNLTFSTLTVSNMSPEDSSIYLCSVERYKETQYFGPGTRLLVL.

V is TRBV29-1 and J is TRBJ2-5, with D unclear. The CDR3 extends over 12 amino acids. CDR1 is SQVTM and CDR2 is ANQGSEA in the germline V gene. V lost 6 bases to trimming and J lost 2 bases, with 10 bases between them. In DNA, the CDR3 is TGCAGCGTCACGCCAGAACAAGAGACCCAGTACTTC. This encodes CSVTPEQETQYF.

The chain is built from TRBV27 and TRBJ1-2; unclear D gene. The CDR3 has 14 residues. The ends were cut back, 3 bases at V and 6 bases at J, with 14 bases in the middle. Germline CDR1 MNHEY, CDR2 SMNVEV (reference sequence). CDR3 sequence reads: CASSFISGGDGYTF. CDR3 sequence (DNA): TGTGCCAGCAGTTTTATCAGTGGTGGGGATGGCTACACCTTC.

The CDR3 spells CASSGTIGGRSPLHF. CDR3 nucleotides: TGTGCCAGTAGCGGGACCATCGGGGGGCGATCACCCCTCCACTTT. V is TRBV19 and J is TRBJ1-6, with D tentatively TRBD1 (6 bases). The length of the CDR3 is 15 residues. Germline V gene lookup returns CDR1 LNHDA and CDR2 SQIVND (reference sequence). V lost 6 bases and J 10 bases, leaving 19 bases between the germline ends.

The chain carries TRBV5-1 and TRBJ1-2; D is possibly TRBD1 (5 bases). The CDR3 is 16 amino acids. In germline, CDR1 is SGHRS, CDR2 YFSETQ. V was cut by 0 bases and J by 3 bases, with 15 bases left in between. The CDR3 spells CASSLEYGDPYYGYTF. As DNA, the CDR3 is TGCGCCAGCAGCTTGGAGTATGGGGACCCTTACTATGGCTACACCTTC.

CDR3 nucleotides: TGCGCCAGCAGCTCCCGGGGGGGGTCCTACAATGAGCAGTTCTTC. This translates into CASSSRGGSYNEQFF. V gene TRBV5-1 combines with J gene TRBJ2-1; 8 nucleotides agree with TRBD2. The CDR3 spans 15 residues. Trimming took 3 bases from V and 1 from J; bases not matched to a gene: 3. CDR1 and CDR2 from the germline V gene are SGHRS and YFSETQ.

The rearrangement joins TRBV10-2 to TRBJ1-2; no clear D. The germline V gene encodes CDR1 WSHSY and CDR2 SAAADI. The CDR3 covers 14 residues. V lost 6 bases to trimming and J lost 4 bases, with 15 bases between them. The CDR3 loop reads CASRAQTGSYGYTF. The CDR3 bases are TGCGCCAGCAGAGCCCAGACGGGGAGCTATGGCTACACCTTC.

This sequence joins TRBV5-8 and TRBJ1-5; D remains unclear. The CDR3 consists of 16 residues. V was cut by 4 bases and J by 9 bases, with 23 bases left in between. Germline V CDR1 and CDR2: SGHTS, YDEGEE. The CDR3 loop reads CASSDSWASLIRPQHF. The CDR3 DNA reads TGTGCCAGCAGCGACTCCTGGGCCTCCCTAATAAGGCCCCAGCATTTT.

V gene TRBV21-1 combines with J gene TRBJ1-1; the table calls TRBD1, which could not be checked here. TRBV21-1 is a pseudogene segment. The CDR3 contains 13 residues. This CDR3 is CASRTGEGTEAFF. The CDR3 DNA reads as TGTGCCAGCAGAACAGGGGAAGGGACTGAAGCTTTCTTT.